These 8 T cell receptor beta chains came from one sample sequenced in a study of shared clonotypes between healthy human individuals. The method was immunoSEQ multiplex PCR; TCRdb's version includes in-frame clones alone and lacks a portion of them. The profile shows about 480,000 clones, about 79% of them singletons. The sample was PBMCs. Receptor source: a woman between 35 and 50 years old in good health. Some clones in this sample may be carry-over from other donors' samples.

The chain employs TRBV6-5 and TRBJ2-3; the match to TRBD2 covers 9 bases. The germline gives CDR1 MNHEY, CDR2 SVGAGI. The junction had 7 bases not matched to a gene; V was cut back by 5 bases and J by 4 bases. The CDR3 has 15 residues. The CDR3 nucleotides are TGTGCCAGCAGTCCGAGCGGGAGGAAGCCAGATACGCAGTATTTT. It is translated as CASSPSGRKPDTQYF.

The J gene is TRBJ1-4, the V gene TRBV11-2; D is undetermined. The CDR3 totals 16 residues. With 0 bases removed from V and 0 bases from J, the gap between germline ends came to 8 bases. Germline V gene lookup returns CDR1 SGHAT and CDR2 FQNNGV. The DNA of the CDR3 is TGTGCCAGCAGCTTAGATTTGACCGCAACTAATGAAAAACTGTTTTTT. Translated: CASSLDLTATNEKLFF.

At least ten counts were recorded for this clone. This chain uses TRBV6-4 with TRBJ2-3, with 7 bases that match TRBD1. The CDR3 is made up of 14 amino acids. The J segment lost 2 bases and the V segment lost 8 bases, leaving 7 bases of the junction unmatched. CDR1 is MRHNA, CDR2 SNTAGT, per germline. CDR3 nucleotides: TGTGCCAGCTCGCGACAGGGAGACACAGATACGCAGTATTTT. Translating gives CASSRQGDTDTQYF.

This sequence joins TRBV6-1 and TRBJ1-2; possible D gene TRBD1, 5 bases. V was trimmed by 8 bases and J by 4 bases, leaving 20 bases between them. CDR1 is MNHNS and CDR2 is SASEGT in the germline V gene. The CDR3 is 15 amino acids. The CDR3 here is CASGFRQPGGYGYTF. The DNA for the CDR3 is TGTGCCAGCGGTTTTAGACAGCCCGGAGGCTATGGCTACACCTTC.

The CDR3 reads CASSAGRSDTQYF. DNA for the CDR3: TGTGCCAGCAGCGCGGGACGGTCAGATACGCAGTATTTT. This chain uses TRBV9 with TRBJ2-3; D is possibly TRBD1 or TRBD2 (5 bases each). Germline CDR1 reads SGDLS; CDR2 reads YYNGEE. The CDR3 runs 13 residues. The ends were cut back, 3 bases at V and 4 bases at J, with 9 bases in the middle. Supplemented by reference TRBV9 and TRBJ2-3, the full variable domain reads DSGVTQTPKHLITATGQRVTLRCSPRSGDLSVYWYQQSLDQGLQFLIQYYNGEERAKGNILERFSAQQFPDLHSELNLSSLELGDSALYFCASSAGRSDTQYFGPGTRLTVL.

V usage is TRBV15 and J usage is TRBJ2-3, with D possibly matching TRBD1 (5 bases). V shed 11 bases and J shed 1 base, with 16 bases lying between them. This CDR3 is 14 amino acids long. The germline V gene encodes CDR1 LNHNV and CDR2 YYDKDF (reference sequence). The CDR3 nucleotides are TGTGCCGCCGGCCGTAGGGGTGGCACAGATACGCAGTATTTT. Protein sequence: CAAGRRGGTDTQYF.

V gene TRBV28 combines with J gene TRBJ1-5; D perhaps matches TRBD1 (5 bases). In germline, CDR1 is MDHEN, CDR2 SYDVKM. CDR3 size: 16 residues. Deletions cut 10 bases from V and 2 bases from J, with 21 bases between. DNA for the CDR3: TGTGCCACGAATGACCCAAGAGGGGCTGGCAATCAGCCCCAGCATTTT. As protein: CATNDPRGAGNQPQHF.

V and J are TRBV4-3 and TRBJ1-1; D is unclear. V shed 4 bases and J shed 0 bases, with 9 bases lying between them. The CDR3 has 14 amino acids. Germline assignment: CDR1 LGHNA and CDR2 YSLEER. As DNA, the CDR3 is TGCGCCAGCAGCCTCTACTCACTGAACACTGAAGCTTTCTTT. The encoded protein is CASSLYSLNTEAFF.